This T cell receptor (beta chain) was observed in a study of blood T cell repertoires in COVID-19. Study as a whole: COVID-19 samples from acute and convalescent phases originated in the United States, Italy and Spain. Sources were T cells, B-cell-depleted T cells, or PBMCs; the material itself was cDNA or gDNA.

Authors' processing steps: Scientists estimated how many nucleated cells there were by amplifying reference gene primers. The assay was immunoSEQ multiplex PCR, and TCRdb's table has in-frame clones only and misses some. That table furnishes V, J and clone size, whereas the DNA furnished D and trimming. The data contain over 200,000 clones, around 83% of them singletons. Input material: peripheral blood. The TCR originated in a man older than 75 with acute or convalescent COVID-19.

CDR3 in DNA: TGCAGTGCTAGTGACGGGGGTAAGGATACGCAGTATTTT. It translates to CSASDGGKDTQYF. The chain is built from TRBV20-1 and TRBJ2-3, with a weak D call TRBD2 (6 bases). Germline V gene data show CDR1 as DFQATT and CDR2 as SNEGSKA (reference sequence). V lost 3 bases and J lost 6, with 13 bases in between. This CDR3 is built from 13 residues.